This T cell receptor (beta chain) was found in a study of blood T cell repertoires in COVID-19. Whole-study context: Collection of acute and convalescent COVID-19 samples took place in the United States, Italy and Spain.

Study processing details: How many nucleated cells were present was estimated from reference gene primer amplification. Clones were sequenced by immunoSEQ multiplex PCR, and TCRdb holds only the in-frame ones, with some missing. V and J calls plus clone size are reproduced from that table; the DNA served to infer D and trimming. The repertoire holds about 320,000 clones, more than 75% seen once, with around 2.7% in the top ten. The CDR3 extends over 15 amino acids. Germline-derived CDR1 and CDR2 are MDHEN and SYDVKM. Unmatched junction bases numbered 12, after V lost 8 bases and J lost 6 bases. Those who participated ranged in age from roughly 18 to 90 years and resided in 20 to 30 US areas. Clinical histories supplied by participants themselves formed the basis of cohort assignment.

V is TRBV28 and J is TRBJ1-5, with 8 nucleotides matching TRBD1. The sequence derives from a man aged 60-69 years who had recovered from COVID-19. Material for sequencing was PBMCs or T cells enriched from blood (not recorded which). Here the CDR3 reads CASLDLDRESQPQHF. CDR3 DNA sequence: TGTGCCAGCCTTGACCTGGACAGGGAAAGTCAGCCCCAGCATTTT. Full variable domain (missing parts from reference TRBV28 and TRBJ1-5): DVKVTQSSRYLVKRTGEKVFLECVQDMDHENMFWYRQDPGLGLRLIYFSYDVKMKEKGDIPEGYSVSREKKERFSLILESASTNQTSMYLCASLDLDRESQPQHFGDGTRLSIL.